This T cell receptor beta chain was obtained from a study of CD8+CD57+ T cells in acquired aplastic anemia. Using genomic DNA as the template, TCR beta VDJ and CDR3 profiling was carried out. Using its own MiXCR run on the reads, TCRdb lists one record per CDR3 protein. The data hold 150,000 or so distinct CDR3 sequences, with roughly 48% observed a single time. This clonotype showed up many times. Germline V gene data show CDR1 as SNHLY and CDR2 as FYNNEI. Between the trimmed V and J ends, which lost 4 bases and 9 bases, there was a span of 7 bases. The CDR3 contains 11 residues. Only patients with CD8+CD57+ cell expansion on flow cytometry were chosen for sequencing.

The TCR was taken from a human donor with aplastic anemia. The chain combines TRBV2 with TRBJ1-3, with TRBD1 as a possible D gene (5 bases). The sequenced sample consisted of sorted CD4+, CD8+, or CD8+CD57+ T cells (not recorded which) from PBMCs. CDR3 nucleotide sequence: TGTGCCAGCAGTGGGGGCACCACCATATATTTT. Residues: CASSGGTTIYF.